The table lists the clone carrying this T cell receptor beta chain with a few counts. Antigen unknown. The data stem from a study of blood T cells in healthy people across ages. Study outcomes and limitations: It was not known whether donors were CMV positive (a possible confounder of expanded clonotype changes). In older individuals, TCR beta diversity per million T cells was lower, falling roughly linearly with age.

The second PCR ran roughly 7 to 12 cycles with a sample-barcoded 5' primer and J-beta primers. One entry per CDR3 protein, called by TCRdb with MiXCR from the 5' RACE reads. Among hundreds of thousands of distinct CDR3 sequences listed, about 21% were seen once. This CDR3 region has 17 residues. J was trimmed by 0 bases and V by 7 bases; bases with no gene match: 12. The sample, around 10 milliliters of peripheral blood, was drawn from each donor. The TCR was taken from a man in his 70s in good health. The chain carries TRBV12-3 or TRBV12-4 and TRBJ1-3; 7 bases agree with TRBD1. The specimen sequenced was blood. The CDR3 here is CASIKLWTGDSGNTIYF. In DNA, the CDR3 is TGTGCCAGCATCAAGTTATGGACAGGAGACTCTGGAAACACCATATATTTT.